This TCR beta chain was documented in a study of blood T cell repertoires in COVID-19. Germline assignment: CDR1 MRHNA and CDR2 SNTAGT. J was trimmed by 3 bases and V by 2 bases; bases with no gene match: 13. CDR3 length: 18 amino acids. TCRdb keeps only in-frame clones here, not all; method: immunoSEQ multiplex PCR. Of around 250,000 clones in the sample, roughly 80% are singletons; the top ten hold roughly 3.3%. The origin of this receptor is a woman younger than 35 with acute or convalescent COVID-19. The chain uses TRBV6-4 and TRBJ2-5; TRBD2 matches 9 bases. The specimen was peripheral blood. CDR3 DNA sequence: TGTGCCAGCAGTGACCCCGAAAATAGCGGGAGCGGTAAAGAGACCCAGTACTTC. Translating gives CASSDPENSGSGKETQYF.